This T cell receptor (beta chain) was profiled in a study of blood T cell repertoires in COVID-19 (dated by TCRdb to 2018 to 2020). The study in broad terms: The collaborator samples originated in the United States, Italy and Spain and spanned the acute and convalescent phases of COVID-19. Samples came from the ongoing ImmuneRACE study (first 160 participants) plus 1,254 subjects from 6 global collaborators. The sample metadata nearly always contained a de-identified subject ID, COVID-19 status, age in years and sex. Subjects who had been exposed to COVID-19, were actively infected with it, or had recovered from it provided the deeply sampled blood TCRbeta repertoires that made up the dataset. The repertoires were released in a freely available public database intended as a resource for research on the immune response to SARS-CoV-2. The material from the prospective study consisted of cDNA or gDNA derived from T cells, B-cell-depleted T cells, or PBMCs. Where available, HLA class I and class II types were obtained from metadata supplied by the sample provider rather than from assay-based typing. What the study reported, not specific to this receptor: How much clinical and demographic metadata was included differed by source and by participant, and the metadata was provided uncurated.

Collaborating institutions collected whole blood in K2EDTA tubes following their own protocols. For TCRbeta analysis, collaborator samples were shipped as frozen whole blood, as isolated PBMCs, or as DNA extracted from either sample type. V and J are trimmed by 5 bases and 10 bases, and the gene matches miss 12 bases of the junction. From a lookup of the germline V gene, CDR1 and CDR2 are SGHNT and YENEEA. Inclusive of the bounding cysteine and phenylalanine, the CDR3 is 14 residues long. Of all the DNA, just the CDR3 is kept, 42 bases in frame from base 1. The immunoSEQ Assay, a bias-controlled multiplex PCR, was used to amplify TCRbeta CDR3 regions from genomic DNA. From the authors' description of their analysis: Nucleated cell counts per sample were estimated from amplification of reference gene primers within the assay. Sequence reads were collapsed and filtered to measure the absolute abundance of every unique TCRbeta CDR3 rearrangement. Productive Simpson clonality was computed per sample as the square root of Simpson's diversity index over productive rearrangements. In TCRdb, the immuneACCESS table is reduced to in-frame sequences with V and J assigned. These tables do not hold every clone; where another copy was compared, an unresolved V gene accounts for under half, and the others remain unexplained. The V and J calls and the clone size are those of that table, but D and trimming were determined from the DNA. The sample yields approximately 120,000 clones; 80% to 90% were counted once. The ten largest clones capture 7.9% of the sample.

As to this clone: Its cognate antigen has yet to be identified. Base qualities are not recorded, but no much larger clone differs from it by a single base.

The rearranged chain carries TRBV11-3 and TRBJ2-5, and TRBD1 matches 8 of the central bases. The sequencing input was peripheral blood. The sequence was obtained from a woman aged 80 or over with active or convalescent COVID-19. Read as DNA, the sequence is TGTGCCAGCAGCGTTAAGCGGACAGGGAGTAACCAGTACTTC. This translates into CASSVKRTGSNQYF.